These 7 T cell receptor beta chains came from one sample sequenced in a study of brain metastases from non-small cell lung cancer. Assay used: immunoSEQ multiplex PCR; TCRdb lists only in-frame clones, some missing. The sample contains about 4,600 clones, about 88% of which appear only once. The sample taken for sequencing was tissue from a brain metastasis. The receptors shown here come from a donor over 35 with non-small cell lung cancer.

This clone was found a few times. The chain uses TRBV4-3 and TRBJ2-4; D may be TRBD2 (5 bases). Looked up from germline, CDR1 is LGHNA and CDR2 is YSLEER. The CDR3 spans 15 residues. Trimming cost V 0 bases and J 6 bases, with 12 bases left between them. CDR3 protein: CASSQDQEGRNIQYF. CDR3 coding DNA: TGCGCCAGCAGCCAAGATCAAGAGGGTCGAAACATTCAGTACTTC.

The chain carries TRBV10-2 and TRBJ1-5; D is ambiguous. Trimming took off 4 bases at V and 6 bases at J, with 7 bases between the two ends. Germline V gene data show CDR1 as WSHSY and CDR2 as SAAADI. This CDR3 has 12 residues. CDR3 in DNA: TGCGCCAGCAGTGTTCAGCGTCAGCCCCAGCATTTT. As protein: CASSVQRQPQHF.

This chain's CDR3 is CASSHGRDLFTDTQYF. The DNA for the CDR3 is TGTGCCAGCAGCCATGGCCGGGACTTGTTCACAGATACGCAGTATTTT. The chain has TRBV3-1 (or the pseudogene TRBV3-2) and TRBJ2-3, with a tentative D call TRBD2 (6 bases). V was clipped by 3 bases and J by 2 bases, with 15 bases between them. Germline CDR1 is LGHDT and CDR2 is YNNKEL (reference sequence). The CDR3 extends over 16 amino acids.

The chain links TRBV10-3 to TRBJ1-2; D call uncertain. V lost 3 bases and J lost 8, with 13 bases in between. Germline values: CDR1 ENHRY, CDR2 SYGVKD. The CDR3 length is 13 residues. The CDR3 spells CAISETREEGYTF. The CDR3 bases are TGTGCCATCAGTGAAACTCGAGAGGAGGGCTACACCTTC.

J is TRBJ1-1 and V is TRBV4-1, with D unclear. The CDR3 is 13 residues long. CDR1 and CDR2 from the germline V gene are MGHRA and YSYEKL. V was pared by 5 bases and J by 10 bases, with 17 bases between. CDR3 nucleotide sequence: TGCGCCAGCAGCTTCGACCCTTCGGCCCGAGCTTTCTTT. Protein product: CASSFDPSARAFF.

The chain uses TRBV9 and TRBJ1-6; D unclear. Germline CDR1 reads SGDLS; CDR2 reads YYNGEE. V dropped 2 bases and J dropped 10 bases, with 7 bases sitting between them. The CDR3 has 12 residues. This CDR3 is CASSVMGSPLHF. The CDR3 DNA reads as TGTGCCAGCAGCGTTATGGGGTCACCCCTCCACTTT.

This clone has more than one count but fewer than ten. The chain couples TRBV19 to TRBJ1-5; unclear D gene. Trimming took 3 bases from V and 0 from J, leaving 18 bases between them. The CDR3 consists of 18 residues. The germline gives CDR1 LNHDA, CDR2 SQIVND (reference sequence). The DNA of the CDR3 is TGTGCCAGTAGTATTGGTGGCAGGTCAGACTATAGCAATCAGCCCCAGCATTTT. The encoded protein is CASSIGGRSDYSNQPQHF.